This entry describes one T cell receptor (beta chain). Its matching antigen is unknown. The sample originates from a study of T-cell memory formation after mild COVID-19. Study details: TCR clusters were mostly donor specific.

TCRdb ran MiXCR on the 5' RACE reads and lists one entry per CDR3 protein. Of roughly 350,000 distinct CDR3 sequences in the sample, 28% are singletons; the top ten hold roughly 13%. General study points: A second wave expanding day 15 to 37 was CD4+-biased; contracting clones were balanced. Pre-infection memory contained some responding clones, which suggested that cross-reactive memory had joined.

Germline CDR1 is LNHNV and CDR2 is YYDKDF (reference sequence). The CDR3 loop spans 15 amino acids. V dropped 3 bases and J dropped 0 bases, with 10 bases sitting between them. Sequencing was done on a sample of PBMCs or a T cell subset sorted from them (not recorded which). The chain uses TRBV15 and TRBJ2-3, with D perhaps TRBD1 or TRBD2 (6 bases each). The sequence came from an adult woman who had mild COVID-19 (a few samples of this study predate the infection). Cell type and time point are not known. CDR3 loop: CATSRRGDSTDTQYF. The CDR3 bases are TGTGCCACCAGCAGGAGGGGGGATAGCACAGATACGCAGTATTTT.